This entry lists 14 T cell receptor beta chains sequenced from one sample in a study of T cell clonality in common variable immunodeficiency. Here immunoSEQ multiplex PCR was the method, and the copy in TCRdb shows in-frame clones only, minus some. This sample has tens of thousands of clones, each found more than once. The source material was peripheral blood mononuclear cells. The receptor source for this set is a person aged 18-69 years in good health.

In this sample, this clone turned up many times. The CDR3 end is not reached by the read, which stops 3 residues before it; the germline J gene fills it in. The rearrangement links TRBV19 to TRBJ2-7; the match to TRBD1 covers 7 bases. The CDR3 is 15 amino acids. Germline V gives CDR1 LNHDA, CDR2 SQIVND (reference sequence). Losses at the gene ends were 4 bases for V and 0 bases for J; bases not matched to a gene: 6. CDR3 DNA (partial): TGTGCCAGTAGTAGAGGGACAGCAATCTCCTACGAG. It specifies CASSRGTAISYE. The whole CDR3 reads CASSRGTAISYEQYF.

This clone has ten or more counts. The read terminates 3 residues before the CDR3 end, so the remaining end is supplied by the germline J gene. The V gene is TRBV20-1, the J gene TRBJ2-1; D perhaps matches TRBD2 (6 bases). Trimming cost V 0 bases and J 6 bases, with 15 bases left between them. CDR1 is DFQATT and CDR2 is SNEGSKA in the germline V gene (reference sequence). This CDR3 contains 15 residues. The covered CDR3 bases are TGCAGTGCTAGAGAGGGGACTCGCAATGGCAATGAG. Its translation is CSAREGTRNGNE. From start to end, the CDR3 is CSAREGTRNGNEQFF.

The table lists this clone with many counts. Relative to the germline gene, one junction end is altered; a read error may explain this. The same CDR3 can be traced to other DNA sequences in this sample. CDR3 DNA, as far as it was read: TGTGCCAGCAGCCAGACCGACAGGAACACTGAG. It encodes CASSQTDRNTE. The whole CDR3 protein is CASSQTDRNTEAFF. The genes are TRBV5-4 and TRBJ1-1; tentative D call: TRBD1 (6 bases). The read stops 3 residues short of the end of the CDR3; the missing end is completed from the germline J gene. The germline CDR1 and CDR2 sequences are SGHNT and YYREEE (reference sequence). This CDR3 region has 14 residues.

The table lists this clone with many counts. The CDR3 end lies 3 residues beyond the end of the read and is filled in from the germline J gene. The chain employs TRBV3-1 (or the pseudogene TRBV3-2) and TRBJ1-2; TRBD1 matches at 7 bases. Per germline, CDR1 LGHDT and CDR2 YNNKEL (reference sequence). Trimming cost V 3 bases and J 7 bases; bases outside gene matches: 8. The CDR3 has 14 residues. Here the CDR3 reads CASSQGTAGAGYTF. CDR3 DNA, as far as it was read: TGTGCCAGCAGCCAGGGGACAGCTGGTGCTGGC.

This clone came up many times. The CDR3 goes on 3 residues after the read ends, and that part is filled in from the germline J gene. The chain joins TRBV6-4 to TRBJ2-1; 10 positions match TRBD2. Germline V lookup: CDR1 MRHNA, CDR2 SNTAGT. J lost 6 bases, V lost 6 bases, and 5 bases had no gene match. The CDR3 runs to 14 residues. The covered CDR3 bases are TGTGCCAGCAGCACCGGGACTAGCGCCAATGAG. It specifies CASSTGTSANE. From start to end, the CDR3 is CASSTGTSANEQFF.

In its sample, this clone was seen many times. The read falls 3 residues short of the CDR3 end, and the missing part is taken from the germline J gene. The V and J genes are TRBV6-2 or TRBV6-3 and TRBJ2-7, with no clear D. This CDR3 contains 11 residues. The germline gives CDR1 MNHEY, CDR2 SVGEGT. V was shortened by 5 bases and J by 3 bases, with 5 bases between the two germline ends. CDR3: CASSPYYEQYF. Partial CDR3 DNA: TGTGCCAGCAGTCCGTACTACGAG.

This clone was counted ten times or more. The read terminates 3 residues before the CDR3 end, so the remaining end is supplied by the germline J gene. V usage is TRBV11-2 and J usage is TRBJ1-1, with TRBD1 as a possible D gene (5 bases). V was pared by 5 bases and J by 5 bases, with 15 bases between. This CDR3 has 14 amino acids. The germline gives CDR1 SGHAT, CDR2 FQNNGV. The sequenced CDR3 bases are TGTGCCAGCAGCCCGTTTTTGGGGGGGACTGAA. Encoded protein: CASSPFLGGTE. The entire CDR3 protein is CASSPFLGGTEAFF.

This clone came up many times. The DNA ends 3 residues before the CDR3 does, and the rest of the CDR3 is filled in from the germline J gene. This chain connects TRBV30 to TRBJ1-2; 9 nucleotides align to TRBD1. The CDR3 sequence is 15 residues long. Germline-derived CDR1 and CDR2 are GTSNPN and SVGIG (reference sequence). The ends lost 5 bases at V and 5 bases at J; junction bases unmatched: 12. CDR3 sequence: CAWEGHRGRGYGYTF. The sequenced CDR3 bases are TGTGCCTGGGAGGGTCACAGGGGGCGCGGGTATGGC.

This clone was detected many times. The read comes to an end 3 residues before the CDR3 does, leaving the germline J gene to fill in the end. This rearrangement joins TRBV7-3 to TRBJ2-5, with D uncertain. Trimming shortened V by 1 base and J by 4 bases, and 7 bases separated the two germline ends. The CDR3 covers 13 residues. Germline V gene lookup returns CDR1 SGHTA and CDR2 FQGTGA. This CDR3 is CASSLNPIETQYF. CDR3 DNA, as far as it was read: TGTGCCAGCAGCTTAAATCCTATAGAGACC.

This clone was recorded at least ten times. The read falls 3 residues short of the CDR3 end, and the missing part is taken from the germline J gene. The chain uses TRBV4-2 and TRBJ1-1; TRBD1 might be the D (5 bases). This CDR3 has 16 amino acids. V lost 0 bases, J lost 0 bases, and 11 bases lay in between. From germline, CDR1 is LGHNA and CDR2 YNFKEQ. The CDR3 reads CASSQDIGDLNTEAFF. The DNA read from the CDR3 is TGTGCCAGCAGCCAAGATATAGGGGACTTGAACACTGAA.

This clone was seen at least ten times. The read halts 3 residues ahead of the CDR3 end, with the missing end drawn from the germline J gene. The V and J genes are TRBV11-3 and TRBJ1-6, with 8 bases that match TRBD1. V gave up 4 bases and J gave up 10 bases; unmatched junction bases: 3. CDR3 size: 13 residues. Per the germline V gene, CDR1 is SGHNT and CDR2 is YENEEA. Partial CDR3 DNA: TGTGCCAGCAGCTACAGGGGGTACTCACCC. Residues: CASSYRGYSP. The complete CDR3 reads CASSYRGYSPLHF.

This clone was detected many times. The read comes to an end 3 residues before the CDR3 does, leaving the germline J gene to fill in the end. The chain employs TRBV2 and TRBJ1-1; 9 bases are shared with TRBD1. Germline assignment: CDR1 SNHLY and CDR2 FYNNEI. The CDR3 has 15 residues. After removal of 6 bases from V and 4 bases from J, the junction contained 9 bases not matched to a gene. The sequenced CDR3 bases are TGTGCCAGCAGGGTCCCCGGGACAGGGAGCACTGAA. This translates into CASRVPGTGSTE. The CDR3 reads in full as CASRVPGTGSTEAFF.

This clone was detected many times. CDR3 sequence reads: CASSVQAAGNQPQHF. The covered CDR3 bases are TGTGCCAGCAGTGTTCAAGCGGCGGGCAATCAGCCC. The chain has TRBV2 and TRBJ1-5, with D hard to call. The CDR3 extends 3 residues past the end of the read, so its final part is completed from the germline J gene. CDR1 is SNHLY and CDR2 is FYNNEI in the germline V gene. V lost 4 bases to trimming and J lost 2 bases, with 12 bases between them. This CDR3 region has 15 residues.

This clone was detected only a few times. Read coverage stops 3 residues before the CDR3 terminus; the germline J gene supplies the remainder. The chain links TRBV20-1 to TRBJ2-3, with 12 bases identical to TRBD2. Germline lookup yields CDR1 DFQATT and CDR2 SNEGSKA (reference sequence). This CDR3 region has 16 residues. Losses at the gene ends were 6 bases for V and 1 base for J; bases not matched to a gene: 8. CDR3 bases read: TGCAGTGCCCCAACTCGACTAGCGGGGGGCACAGATACG. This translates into CSAPTRLAGGTDT. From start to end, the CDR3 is CSAPTRLAGGTDTQYF.